This T cell receptor beta chain was observed in a study of post-analysis software for immune sequencing data. The study, taken as a whole, reports: TRBV5-6, TRBV5-1 and TRBV20-1 belonged to a set of about 5 TRBV segments that were more frequent in patients than controls. Controls showed significantly higher normalized Chao1 diversity than did multiple sclerosis patients.

Note on this clonotype: What it binds is not known.

The CDR3 contains 18 residues. Germline V gene sequence: CDR1 SEHNR, CDR2 FQNEAQ (reference sequence). V gave up 1 base and J gave up 6 bases, with 24 bases separating them. The TCR beta cDNA libraries contained unique molecular identifiers. Approximately 500,000 cDNA molecules were obtained from roughly 0.93 to 9.6 million T cells. TCRdb itself ran the PCR reads through MiXCR, one entry per CDR3 protein. Here the sample spans about 430,000 distinct CDR3 sequences, roughly 40% being singletons. This TCR came from a girl aged 2 to 10 with multiple sclerosis. Sequenced material: blood. This chain joins TRBV7-9 and TRBJ1-1; no clear D. The CDR3 nucleotides are TGTGCCAGCAGCTTAGGATATTCACGGGCGAGGGTTCTCGCTGAAGCTTTCTTT. Translation: CASSLGYSRARVLAEAFF.